The present entry profiles one TCR beta chain with its context. What it binds is not known. This sample stems from a study of cytomegalovirus exposure and HLA in healthy donors. Turning to the study itself: The roughly 120 million unique TCR beta sequences, from roughly 180 million T cells, were found by an earlier analysis. Study observations and caveats: It was about 150 TCR beta chains that were listed as cytomegalovirus-associated.

In nominal health when sampled, donors likely had unrecorded immune exposures nonetheless. Per germline, CDR1 SNHLY and CDR2 FYNNEI. The CDR3 is made up of 15 amino acids. The V and J ends lost 3 bases and 1 base respectively, with 12 bases between them. The PCR used 60 Vbeta and 13 Jbeta primers. Sequencing was performed with immunoSEQ multiplex PCR; in TCRdb, only in-frame clones are kept and a portion is missing. The sample includes some 120,000 clones, about 70% of them seen just once. This TCR derives from a woman aged 30 to 39 in good health and CMV-seronegative. Specimen: PBMCs. The V gene is TRBV2, the J gene TRBJ1-1, with no clear D. CDR3 in DNA: TGTGCCAGCAGTGAGATTATGGCCGCGAACACTGAAGCTTTCTTT. Encoded protein: CASSEIMAANTEAFF.